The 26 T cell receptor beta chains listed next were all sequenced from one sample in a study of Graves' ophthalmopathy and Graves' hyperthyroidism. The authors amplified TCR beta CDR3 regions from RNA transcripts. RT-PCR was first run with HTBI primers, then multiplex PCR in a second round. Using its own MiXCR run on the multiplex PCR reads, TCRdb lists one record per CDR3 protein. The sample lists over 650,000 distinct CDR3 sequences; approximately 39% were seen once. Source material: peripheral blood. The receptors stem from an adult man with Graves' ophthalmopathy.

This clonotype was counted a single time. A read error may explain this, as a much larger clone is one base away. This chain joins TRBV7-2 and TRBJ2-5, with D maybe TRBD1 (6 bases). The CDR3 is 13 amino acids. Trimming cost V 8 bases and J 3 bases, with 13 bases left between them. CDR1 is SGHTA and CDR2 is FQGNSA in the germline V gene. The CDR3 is CASLRGWEETQYF. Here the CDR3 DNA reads TGTGCCAGCTTGAGGGGGTGGGAAGAGACCCAGTACTTC.

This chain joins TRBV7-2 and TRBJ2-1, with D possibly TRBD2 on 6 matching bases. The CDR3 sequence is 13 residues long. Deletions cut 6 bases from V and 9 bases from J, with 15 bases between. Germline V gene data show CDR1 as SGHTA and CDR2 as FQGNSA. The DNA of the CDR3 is TGTGCCAGCAGGCGGGGCCCCGGAGGTGAGCAGTTCTTC. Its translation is CASRRGPGGEQFF.

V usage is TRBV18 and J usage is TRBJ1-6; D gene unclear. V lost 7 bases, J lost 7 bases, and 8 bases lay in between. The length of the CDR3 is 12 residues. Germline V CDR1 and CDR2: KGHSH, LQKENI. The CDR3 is CASYGTNSPLHF. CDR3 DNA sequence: TGTGCCAGCTACGGCACGAATTCACCCCTCCACTTT. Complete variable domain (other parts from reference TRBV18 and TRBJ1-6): NAGVMQNPRHLVRRRGQEARLRCSPMKGHSHVYWYRQLPEEGLKFMVYLQKENIIDESGMPKERFSAEFPKEGPSILRIQQVVRGDSAAYFCASYGTNSPLHFGNGTRLTVT.

CDR3 sequence reads: CSAPDRGPETQYF. The CDR3, as DNA: TGCAGCGCTCCAGACAGGGGGCCTGAGACCCAGTACTTC. The chain joins TRBV29-1 to TRBJ2-5; 10 nucleotides align to TRBD1. The ends lost 7 bases at V and 5 bases at J; junction bases unmatched: 7. This CDR3 is 13 amino acids long. Germline-derived CDR1 and CDR2 are SQVTM and ANQGSEA.

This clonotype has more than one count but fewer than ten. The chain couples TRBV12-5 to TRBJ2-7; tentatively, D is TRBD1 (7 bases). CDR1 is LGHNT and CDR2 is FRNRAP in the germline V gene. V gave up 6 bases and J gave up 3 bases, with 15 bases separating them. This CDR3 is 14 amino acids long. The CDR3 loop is CASGAGQFLYEQYF. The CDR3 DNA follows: TGTGCTAGTGGGGCGGGACAGTTCCTCTACGAGCAGTACTTC.

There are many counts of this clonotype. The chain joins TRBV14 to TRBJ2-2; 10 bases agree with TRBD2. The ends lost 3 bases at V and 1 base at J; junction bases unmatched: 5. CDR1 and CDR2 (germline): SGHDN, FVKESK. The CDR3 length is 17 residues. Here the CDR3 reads CASSQALAGVNTGELFF. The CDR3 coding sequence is TGTGCCAGCAGCCAGGCCCTAGCGGGAGTGAACACCGGGGAGCTGTTTTTT.

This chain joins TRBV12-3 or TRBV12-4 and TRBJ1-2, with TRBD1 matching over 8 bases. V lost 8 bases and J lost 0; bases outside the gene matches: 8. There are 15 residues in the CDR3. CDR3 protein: CASRAGGVSNYGYTF. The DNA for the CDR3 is TGTGCCAGCCGGGCAGGGGGCGTTTCTAACTATGGCTACACCTTC.

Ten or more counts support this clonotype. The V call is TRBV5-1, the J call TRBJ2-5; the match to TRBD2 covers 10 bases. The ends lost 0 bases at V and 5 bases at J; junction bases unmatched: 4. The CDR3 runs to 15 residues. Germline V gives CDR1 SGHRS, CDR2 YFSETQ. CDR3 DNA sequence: TGCGCCAGCAGCTTGGTGGCTAGCGGGGGTGAGACCCAGTACTTC. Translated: CASSLVASGGETQYF.

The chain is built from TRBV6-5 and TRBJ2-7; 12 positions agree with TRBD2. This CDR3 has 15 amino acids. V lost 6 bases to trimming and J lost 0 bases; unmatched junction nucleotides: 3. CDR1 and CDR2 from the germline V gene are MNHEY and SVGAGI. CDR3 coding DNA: TGTGCCAGCAGGGGGACTAGCGGGTTCTCCTACGAGCAGTACTTC. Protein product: CASRGTSGFSYEQYF.

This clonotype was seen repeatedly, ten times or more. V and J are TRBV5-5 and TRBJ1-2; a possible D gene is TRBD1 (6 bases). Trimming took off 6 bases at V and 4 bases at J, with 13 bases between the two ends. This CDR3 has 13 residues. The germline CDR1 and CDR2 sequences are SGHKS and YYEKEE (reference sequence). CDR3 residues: CASTQGHGYGYTF. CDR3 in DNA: TGTGCCAGCACCCAGGGACACGGCTATGGCTACACCTTC.

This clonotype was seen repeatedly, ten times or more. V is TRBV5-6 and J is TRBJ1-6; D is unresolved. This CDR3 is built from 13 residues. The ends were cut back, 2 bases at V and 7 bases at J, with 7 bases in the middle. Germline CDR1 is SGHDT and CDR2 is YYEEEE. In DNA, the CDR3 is TGTGCCAGCAGCTTTCTCTACAATTCACCCCTCCACTTT. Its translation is CASSFLYNSPLHF.

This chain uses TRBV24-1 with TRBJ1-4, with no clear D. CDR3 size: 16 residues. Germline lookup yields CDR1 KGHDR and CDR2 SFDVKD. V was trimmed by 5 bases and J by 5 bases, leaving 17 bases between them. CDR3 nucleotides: TGTGCCACCAGTGTACTTAGCGCGGGCTACAATGAAAAACTGTTTTTT. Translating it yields CATSVLSAGYNEKLFF.

The DNA for the CDR3 is TGTGCCAGCAGCTTAGTGGGGAGCACTGTAGGACAGCCCCAGCATTTT. It translates to CASSLVGSTVGQPQHF. This rearrangement joins TRBV11-2 to TRBJ1-5; the D is unclear. V was trimmed by 1 base and J by 7 bases, leaving 17 bases between them. The CDR3 contains 16 residues. From germline, CDR1 is SGHAT and CDR2 FQNNGV.

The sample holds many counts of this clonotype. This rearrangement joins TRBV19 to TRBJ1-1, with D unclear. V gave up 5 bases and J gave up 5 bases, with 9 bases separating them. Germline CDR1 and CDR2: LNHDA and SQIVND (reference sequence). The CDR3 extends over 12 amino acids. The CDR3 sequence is CASSYWETEAFF. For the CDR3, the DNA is TGTGCCAGTAGTTATTGGGAAACTGAAGCTTTCTTT.

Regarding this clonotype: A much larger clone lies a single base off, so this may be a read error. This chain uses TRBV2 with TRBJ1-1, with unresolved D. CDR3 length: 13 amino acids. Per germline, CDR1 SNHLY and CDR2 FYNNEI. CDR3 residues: CAGRLRWNTEAFF. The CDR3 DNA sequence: TGTGCCGGCAGACTCCGATGGAACACTGAAGCTTTCTTT.

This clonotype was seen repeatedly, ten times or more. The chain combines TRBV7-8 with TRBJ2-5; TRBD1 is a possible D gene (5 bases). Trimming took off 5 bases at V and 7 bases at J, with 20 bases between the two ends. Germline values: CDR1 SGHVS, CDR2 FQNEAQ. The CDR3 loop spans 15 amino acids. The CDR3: CASSPGQGRQRTQYF. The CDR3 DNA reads TGTGCCAGCAGCCCAGGGCAAGGGCGACAACGGACCCAGTACTTC.

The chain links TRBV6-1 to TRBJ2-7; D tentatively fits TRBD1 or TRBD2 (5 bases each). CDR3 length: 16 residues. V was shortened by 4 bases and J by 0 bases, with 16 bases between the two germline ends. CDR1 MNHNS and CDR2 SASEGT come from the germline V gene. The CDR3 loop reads CASSVQRRGSSYEQYF. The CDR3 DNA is TGTGCCAGCAGTGTTCAACGTCGGGGCAGCTCCTACGAGCAGTACTTC.

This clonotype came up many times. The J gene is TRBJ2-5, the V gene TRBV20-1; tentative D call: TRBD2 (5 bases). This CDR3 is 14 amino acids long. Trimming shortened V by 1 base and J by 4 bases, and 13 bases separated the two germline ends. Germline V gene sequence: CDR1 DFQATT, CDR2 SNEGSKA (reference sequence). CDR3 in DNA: TGCAGTGCTAGAGGCCCGGGGAAGGGAGAGACCCAGTACTTC. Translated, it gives CSARGPGKGETQYF.

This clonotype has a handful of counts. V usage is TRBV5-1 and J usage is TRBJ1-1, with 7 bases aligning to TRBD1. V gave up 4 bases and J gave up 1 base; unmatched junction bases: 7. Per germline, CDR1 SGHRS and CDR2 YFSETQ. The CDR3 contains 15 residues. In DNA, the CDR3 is TGCGCCAGCAGCAGCCCGGGACAGAGGAACACTGAAGCTTTCTTT. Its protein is CASSSPGQRNTEAFF.

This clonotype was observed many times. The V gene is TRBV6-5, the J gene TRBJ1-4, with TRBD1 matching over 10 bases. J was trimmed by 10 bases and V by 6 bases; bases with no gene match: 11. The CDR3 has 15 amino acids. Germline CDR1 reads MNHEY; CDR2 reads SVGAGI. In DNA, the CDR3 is TGTGCCAGCAGCCGTGACAGGGGGCGAGATCGAAAACTGTTTTTT. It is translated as CASSRDRGRDRKLFF.

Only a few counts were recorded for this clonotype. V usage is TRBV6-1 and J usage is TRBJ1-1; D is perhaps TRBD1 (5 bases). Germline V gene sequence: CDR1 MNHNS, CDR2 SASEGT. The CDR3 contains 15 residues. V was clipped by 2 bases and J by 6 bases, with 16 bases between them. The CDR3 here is CASSESRALGAEAFF. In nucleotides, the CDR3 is TGTGCCAGCAGTGAATCTAGAGCCCTAGGGGCTGAAGCTTTCTTT.

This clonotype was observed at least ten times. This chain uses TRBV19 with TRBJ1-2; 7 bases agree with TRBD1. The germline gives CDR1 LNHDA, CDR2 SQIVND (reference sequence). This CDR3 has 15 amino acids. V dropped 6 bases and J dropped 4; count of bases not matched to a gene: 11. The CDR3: CASSLQGGSGYGYTF. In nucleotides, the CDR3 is TGTGCCAGTAGCCTTCAGGGGGGGTCCGGCTATGGCTACACCTTC.

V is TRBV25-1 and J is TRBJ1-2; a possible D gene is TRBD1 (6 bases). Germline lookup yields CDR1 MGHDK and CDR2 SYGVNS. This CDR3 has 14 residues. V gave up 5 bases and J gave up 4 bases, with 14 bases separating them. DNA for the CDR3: TGTGCCAGCAGTCCCAGGGGCTGGAGCTATGGCTACACCTTC. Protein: CASSPRGWSYGYTF.

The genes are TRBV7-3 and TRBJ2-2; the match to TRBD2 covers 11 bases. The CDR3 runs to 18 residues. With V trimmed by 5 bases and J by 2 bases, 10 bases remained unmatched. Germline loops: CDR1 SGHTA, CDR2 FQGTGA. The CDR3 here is CASSAGTSGPGNTGELFF. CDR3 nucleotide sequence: TGTGCCAGCAGCGCCGGGACTAGCGGACCTGGAAACACCGGGGAGCTGTTTTTT.

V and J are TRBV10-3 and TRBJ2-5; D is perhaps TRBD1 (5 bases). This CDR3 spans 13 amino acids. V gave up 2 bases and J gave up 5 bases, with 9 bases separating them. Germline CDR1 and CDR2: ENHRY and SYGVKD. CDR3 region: CAISEAGLETQYF. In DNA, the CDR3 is TGTGCCATCAGTGAGGCAGGGCTCGAGACCCAGTACTTC.

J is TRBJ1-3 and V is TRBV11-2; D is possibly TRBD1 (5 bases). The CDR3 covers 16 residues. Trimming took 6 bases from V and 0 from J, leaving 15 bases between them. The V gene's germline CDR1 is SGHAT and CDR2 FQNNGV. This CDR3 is CASSYEGLFSGNTIYF. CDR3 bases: TGTGCCAGCAGTTACGAGGGGCTATTCTCTGGAAACACCATATATTTT.